The entry below gives a single T cell receptor (beta chain) sequence along with its context. The antigen remains unidentified. The primer mix had 60 Vbeta and 13 Jbeta primers. The data were produced by immunoSEQ multiplex PCR, yet TCRdb's version contains in-frame clones alone and is incomplete. The sample yields around 88,000 clones, over 75% seen once. The data were taken from a study of cytomegalovirus exposure and HLA in healthy donors. Study results and caveats: The number of N-insertions in an Asian-associated ancestry cluster was reportedly below the 666-donor mean in a later analysis.

Germline lookup yields CDR1 SGHTA and CDR2 FQGNSA. There are 17 residues in the CDR3. Trimming stripped 1 base from V and 8 bases from J, with 21 bases between. The sequence was collected from a man aged 45-60 years in good health and CMV-seropositive. The chain carries TRBV7-2 and TRBJ1-5, with D possibly TRBD1 on 5 matching bases. Material: PBMCs. The CDR3 sequence: CASSLGGVGRPQEPQHF. In DNA form, the CDR3 reads TGTGCCAGCAGCTTAGGGGGGGTTGGCAGGCCGCAGGAGCCCCAGCATTTT.